This passage covers 10 T cell receptor beta chains from one sample sequenced in a study of cytomegalovirus exposure and HLA in healthy donors. The primer mix had 60 Vbeta and 13 Jbeta primers. Using immunoSEQ multiplex PCR, the repertoire was profiled, and TCRdb retains in-frame clones only, with some absent. The sample has about 160,000 clones. The sequencing input was PBMCs. These receptors were taken from a woman aged 55-69 years in good health and CMV-seronegative.

CDR3 coding DNA: TGTGCCAGCAGCCACCTTGGGAGGGTCCCCCTCCACTTT. Translating it yields CASSHLGRVPLHF. V gene TRBV4-2 combines with J gene TRBJ1-6; no clear D. CDR1 is LGHNA and CDR2 is YNFKEQ in the germline V gene. V was cut by 3 bases and J by 13 bases, with 13 bases left in between. This CDR3 has 13 residues.

The chain recombines TRBV15 with TRBJ2-5; D not resolved. The CDR3 loop spans 16 amino acids. Trimming took off 0 bases at V and 2 bases at J, with 13 bases between the two ends. In germline, CDR1 is LNHNV, CDR2 YYDKDF (reference sequence). CDR3 region: CATSRDLGSLQETQYF. CDR3 nucleotides: TGTGCCACCAGCAGAGATCTGGGTAGCCTACAAGAGACCCAGTACTTC.

This sequence joins TRBV6-5 and TRBJ1-4; D unresolved. Trimming removed 0 bases at V and 2 bases at J, with 10 bases between. CDR1 and CDR2 (germline): MNHEY, SVGAGI. The CDR3 is 16 residues long. The CDR3 sequence: CASSYSIGATNEKLFF. In DNA, the CDR3 is TGTGCCAGCAGTTACTCGATTGGAGCTACTAATGAAAAACTGTTTTTT.

This rearrangement joins TRBV6-5 to TRBJ1-1, with a tentative D call TRBD1 (6 bases). The germline gives CDR1 MNHEY, CDR2 SVGAGI. The V end was cut by 8 bases, the J end by 1 base, with 11 bases between. The CDR3 is 13 amino acids. CDR3 loop: CASSGGSNTEAFF. The CDR3 DNA reads TGTGCCAGCTCGGGGGGCTCGAACACTGAAGCTTTCTTT.

J is TRBJ1-4 and V is TRBV7-2, with TRBD1 matching 7 bases. This CDR3 contains 18 residues. Per the germline V gene, CDR1 is SGHTA and CDR2 is FQGNSA. J gave up 3 bases and V 4 bases, and 14 bases lay outside the gene matches. The CDR3 protein is CASSSAGTAFVANEKLFF. In nucleotides, the CDR3 is TGTGCCAGCAGCTCCGCCGGGACAGCCTTTGTTGCTAATGAAAAACTGTTTTTT.

The gene calls are TRBV11-1 and TRBJ2-1, with 8 bases lining up with TRBD2. CDR3 size: 17 residues. Germline V CDR1 and CDR2: SGHAT, FQDESV (reference sequence). V was clipped by 4 bases and J by 7 bases; unmatched bases: 15. CDR3 region: CASSSFLGLAGGNEQFF. CDR3 nucleotides: TGTGCCAGCAGCTCCTTCTTGGGGCTAGCGGGCGGTAATGAGCAGTTCTTC.

The chain employs TRBV4-1 and TRBJ2-1; D ambiguous. Germline CDR1 MGHRA, CDR2 YSYEKL. There are 14 residues in the CDR3. V was clipped by 1 base and J by 1 base, with 5 bases between them. The CDR3 nucleotides read TGCGCCAGCAGCCAAGGTCCGTCCTACAATGAGCAGTTCTTC. Protein product: CASSQGPSYNEQFF.

The V gene is TRBV7-2, the J gene TRBJ2-4; 8 bases fit TRBD1. The CDR3 extends over 16 amino acids. The germline gives CDR1 SGHTA, CDR2 FQGNSA. J was trimmed by 0 bases and V by 5 bases; bases with no gene match: 6. The CDR3 coding sequence is TGTGCCAGCAGCAGGCAGGGGGCACTAGCCAAAAACATTCAGTACTTC. The encoded protein is CASSRQGALAKNIQYF.

The genes are TRBV9 and TRBJ1-6; no definite D call. The CDR3 length is 16 residues. Trimming left V 0 bases short and J 8 bases short, with 15 bases between. CDR1 is SGDLS and CDR2 is YYNGEE in the germline V gene. CDR3 residues: CASSVESGKEYSPLHF. CDR3 in DNA: TGTGCCAGCAGCGTAGAATCGGGGAAGGAGTATTCACCCCTCCACTTT.

The genes are TRBV2 and TRBJ1-1, with D possibly matching TRBD1 (5 bases). There are 16 residues in the CDR3. CDR1 and CDR2 (germline): SNHLY, FYNNEI. V lost 7 bases and J 0 bases, leaving 18 bases between the germline ends. The DNA for the CDR3 is TGTGCCAGCACCACAAGGAAGGGGCCACTGAACACTGAAGCTTTCTTT. This gives the protein CASTTRKGPLNTEAFF.